The clone carrying this T cell receptor beta chain was counted only a few times. Distinct nucleotide sequences in the sample also encode this CDR3. Study processing details: How many nucleated cells were present was estimated from reference gene primer amplification. Profiling relied on immunoSEQ multiplex PCR, and the TCRdb table lists in-frame clones only, not all of them. The D gene and trimming were derived from the DNA, and the V and J assignments and clone size from that table. The table includes some 120,000 clones, around 82% detected once. Seattle participants joined during active infection and were tracked over time. This specimen belongs to a study of blood T cell repertoires in COVID-19. Study-wide background: Samples came from the United States, Italy and Spain, spanning acute and convalescent COVID-19. PBMCs, B-cell-depleted T cells, or T cells provided the cDNA or gDNA that made up the material.

CDR3 length: 14 amino acids. CDR1 is SGHRS and CDR2 is YFSETQ in the germline V gene. V was pared by 4 bases and J by 6 bases, with 3 bases of the junction left unmatched. The source is a man aged 30-40 years with COVID-19, enrolled during active disease. Sequencing was carried out using peripheral blood. J is TRBJ1-6 and V is TRBV5-1, with 8 bases matching TRBD1. CDR3 bases: TGCGCCAGCAGCCCAGGACAGGGTAATTCACCCCTCCACTTT. This translates into CASSPGQGNSPLHF.